The present entry profiles one TCR beta chain with its context. Its antigen is still unknown. This CDR3 spans 14 amino acids. V shed 5 bases and J shed 0 bases, with 13 bases lying between them. Germline lookup yields CDR1 SQVTM and CDR2 ANQGSEA. TCRdb passed the 5' RACE reads through MiXCR, listing each CDR3 protein once. This table holds approximately 250,000 distinct CDR3 sequences, over 15% found once. The data were obtained in a study of T-cell memory formation after mild COVID-19. General study points: Day 15 to 85 contracting clones showed balanced CD4/CD8; later expanders leaned CD4+. Some SARS-CoV-2-responding clones were already detected in memory before infection. CD4+ contracting clones were mainly CM and EM; CD8+ ones, EMRA.

Sequencing was carried out using PBMCs or a T cell subset sorted from them (not recorded which). This receptor was taken from a man in his late teens or twenties who had mild COVID-19 (a few samples of this study predate the infection). Cell type and time point are not known. The rearrangement uses TRBV29-1 and TRBJ1-2; unclear D gene. This CDR3 is CSVFPSKANYGYTF. The CDR3 DNA reads TGCAGCGTTTTCCCATCCAAGGCTAACTATGGCTACACCTTC.